These 10 T cell receptor beta chains were sequenced from one sample in a study of T-cell memory formation after mild COVID-19. TCRdb re-derived calls from the 5' RACE reads in MiXCR, one entry per CDR3 protein. The sample yields 120,000 or so distinct CDR3 sequences, about 6.5% seen once. Specimen: PBMCs or a T cell subset sorted from them (not recorded which). These receptor sequences come from an adult woman who had mild COVID-19 (a few samples of this study predate the infection). Cell type and time point are not known.

The CDR3 is CASYRDSFTEAFF. In DNA, the CDR3 is TGTGCCAGTTATCGGGACAGTTTCACTGAAGCTTTCTTT. The J gene is TRBJ1-1, the V gene TRBV19; 7 bases are shared with TRBD1. Germline CDR1 LNHDA, CDR2 SQIVND (reference sequence). The CDR3 is made up of 13 amino acids. V was pared by 8 bases and J by 4 bases, with 7 bases of the junction left unmatched.

This clonotype appeared many times. CDR3 residues: CASSFSHSYEQYF. CDR3 DNA: TGTGCCAGCAGTTTTTCCCACTCCTACGAGCAGTACTTC. J is TRBJ2-7 and V is TRBV12-3 or TRBV12-4; unclear D gene. The length of the CDR3 is 13 residues. V shed 3 bases and J shed 0 bases, with 6 bases lying between them.

The gene calls are TRBV11-2 and TRBJ1-1; weak D call: TRBD1 (5 bases). CDR1 SGHAT and CDR2 FQNNGV come from the germline V gene. The CDR3 covers 14 residues. Trimming took off 7 bases at V and 10 bases at J, with 22 bases between the two ends. In DNA form, the CDR3 reads TGTGCCAGCACCCACATTGGTAGGGCTGGGGGAGCTTTCTTT. Protein product: CASTHIGRAGGAFF.

This clonotype was seen many times. The chain uses TRBV12-5 and TRBJ2-3; a weak D match, TRBD2 (5 bases). This CDR3 has 14 residues. V lost 1 base to trimming and J lost 1 base, with 6 bases between them. In germline, CDR1 is LGHNT, CDR2 FRNRAP. CDR3 amino acids: CASGLAGGTDTQYF. The CDR3 coding sequence is TGTGCTAGTGGTTTGGCCGGGGGCACAGATACGCAGTATTTT.

The table lists this clonotype with many counts. The V gene is TRBV7-2, the J gene TRBJ2-3; possible D gene TRBD2, 6 bases. This CDR3 spans 14 amino acids. Germline CDR1 and CDR2: SGHTA and FQGNSA. Trimming took 5 bases from V and 5 from J, leaving 14 bases between them. CDR3 coding DNA: TGTGCCAGCAGCCCACGTCCGGGAGAAGATACGCAGTATTTT. Residues: CASSPRPGEDTQYF.

V gene TRBV12-3 or TRBV12-4 combines with J gene TRBJ1-1; D unresolved. The CDR3 sequence is 14 residues long. V was pared by 5 bases and J by 0 bases, with 10 bases between. The CDR3 sequence is CASSTLHMNTEAFF. For the CDR3, the DNA is TGTGCCAGCAGTACCCTGCATATGAACACTGAAGCTTTCTTT.

In its sample, this clonotype was seen many times. J is TRBJ2-3 and V is TRBV5-1; a weak D match, TRBD1 (5 bases). Germline values: CDR1 SGHRS, CDR2 YFSETQ. The CDR3 has 15 amino acids. V was shortened by 1 base and J by 4 bases, with 13 bases between the two germline ends. CDR3 in amino acids: CASSLNRKDPDTQYF. Written as DNA, the CDR3 is TGCGCCAGCAGCTTGAACAGGAAGGATCCAGATACGCAGTATTTT.

The rearrangement uses TRBV27 and TRBJ1-1, with D possibly TRBD1 on 5 matching bases. From germline, CDR1 is MNHEY and CDR2 SMNVEV (reference sequence). Trimming stripped 2 bases from V and 4 bases from J, with 8 bases between. The CDR3 contains 13 residues. CDR3 protein: CASSLAGRTEAFF. CDR3 sequence (DNA): TGTGCCAGCAGTTTAGCGGGGCGCACTGAAGCTTTCTTT.

The chain links TRBV12-3 or TRBV12-4 to TRBJ1-1, with 7 bases identical to TRBD1. The CDR3 has 15 amino acids. J lost 3 bases, V lost 4 bases, and 8 bases had no gene match. The CDR3 spells CASSYSGTAHTEAFF. Written as DNA, the CDR3 is TGTGCCAGCAGTTACTCTGGGACAGCGCACACTGAAGCTTTCTTT.

This clonotype appeared many times. V and J are TRBV5-6 and TRBJ2-7, with TRBD1 matching 10 bases. This CDR3 is built from 13 residues. Germline V lookup: CDR1 SGHDT, CDR2 YYEEEE. The trim removed 5 bases at V and 6 bases at J, leaving 5 bases unmatched. The chain's CDR3 is CASSPTGGVEQYF. The CDR3 coding sequence is TGTGCCAGCAGTCCGACAGGGGGCGTCGAGCAGTACTTC.